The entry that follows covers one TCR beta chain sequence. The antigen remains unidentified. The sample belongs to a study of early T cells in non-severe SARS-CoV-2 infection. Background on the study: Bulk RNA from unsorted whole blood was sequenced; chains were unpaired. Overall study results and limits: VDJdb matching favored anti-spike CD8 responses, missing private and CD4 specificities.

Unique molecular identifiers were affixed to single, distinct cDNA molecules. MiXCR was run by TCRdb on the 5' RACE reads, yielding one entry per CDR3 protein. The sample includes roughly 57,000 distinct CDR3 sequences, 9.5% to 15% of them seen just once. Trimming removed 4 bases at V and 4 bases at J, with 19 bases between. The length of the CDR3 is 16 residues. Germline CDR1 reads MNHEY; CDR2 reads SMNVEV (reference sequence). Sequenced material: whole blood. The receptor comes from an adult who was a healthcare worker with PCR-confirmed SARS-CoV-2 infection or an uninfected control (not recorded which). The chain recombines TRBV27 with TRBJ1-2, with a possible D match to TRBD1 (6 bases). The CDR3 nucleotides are TGTGCCAGCAGTTGGGATGGGGGGCAGACAAGCTATGGCTACACCTTC. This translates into CASSWDGGQTSYGYTF.